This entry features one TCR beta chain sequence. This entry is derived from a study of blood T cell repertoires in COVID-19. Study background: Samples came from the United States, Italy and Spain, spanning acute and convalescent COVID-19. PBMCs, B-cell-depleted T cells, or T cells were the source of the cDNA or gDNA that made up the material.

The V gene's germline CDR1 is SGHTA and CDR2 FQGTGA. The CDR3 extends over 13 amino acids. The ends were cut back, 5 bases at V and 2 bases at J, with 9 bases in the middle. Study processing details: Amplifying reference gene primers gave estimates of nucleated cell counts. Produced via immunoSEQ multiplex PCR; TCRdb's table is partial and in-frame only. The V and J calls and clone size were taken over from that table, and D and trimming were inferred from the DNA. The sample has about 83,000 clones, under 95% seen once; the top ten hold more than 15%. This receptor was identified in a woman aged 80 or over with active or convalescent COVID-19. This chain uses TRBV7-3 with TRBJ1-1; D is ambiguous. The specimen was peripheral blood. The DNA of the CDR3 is TGTGCCAGCAGCAGGGAGAGCAACACTGAAGCTTTCTTT. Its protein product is CASSRESNTEAFF.